Listed below are T cell receptor beta chains from one sample, sequenced in a study of a mutant IDH1 vaccine in newly diagnosed glioma. Profiled with immunoSEQ multiplex PCR; TCRdb holds only in-frame clones, not every one. The sample yields about 67,000 clones, around 88% seen once. This material consisted of peripheral blood mononuclear cells (PBMCs), taken from a glioma patient treated with radiotherapy, temozolomide or both. These receptors were obtained from a woman under 30 with glioma. Some clones in this sample may be carry-over from other donors' samples. The CDR3 runs from the conserved cysteine through the conserved F or W. Each record gives: D gene, clone size, V gene, J gene, CDR3 protein, CDR3 DNA. D genes are given only for firm matches. Clone size is not always given. Where it is, it says once, few, many or a class for expanded clones.

TRBD2	NA	TRBV2	TRBJ2-2	CASREDSGRTGELFF	TGTGCCAGCAGGGAAGACAGCGGGAGAACCGGGGAGCTGTTTTTT
NA	few	TRBV2	TRBJ1-4	CASSASRRNNEKLFF	TGTGCCAGCAGTGCCTCGAGGCGTAATAATGAAAAACTGTTTTTT
NA	NA	TRBV25-1	TRBJ1-5	CASSEEPGYNQPQHF	TGTGCCAGCAGTGAAGAGCCAGGATACAATCAGCCCCAGCATTTT
NA	NA	TRBV6-6	TRBJ2-7	CASSPSYEQYF	TGTGCATCCTCCCCCTCCTACGAGCAGTACTTC
NA	NA	TRBV18	TRBJ1-2	CASSPSPAPYGYTF	TGTGCCAGCTCCCCTTCCCCGGCCCCCTATGGCTACACCTTC
NA	NA	TRBV4-2	TRBJ2-2	CASSPAGRDTGELFF	TGTGCCAGCAGCCCCGCGGGGCGAGACACCGGGGAGCTGTTTTTT
TRBD2	NA	TRBV6-6	TRBJ2-3	CASSYSKTSEDTQYF	TGTGCCAGCAGTTACTCGAAGACTAGCGAGGATACGCAGTATTTT
NA	once	TRBV6-5	TRBJ2-7	CASSPDWRSYEQYF	TGTGCCAGCAGTCCCGACTGGCGCTCCTACGAGCAGTACTTC
NA	NA	TRBV18	TRBJ2-7	CASSPQGLSYEQYF	TGTGCCAGCTCACCGCAGGGGCTCTCCTACGAGCAGTACTTC
NA	NA	TRBV10-3	TRBJ1-2	CAISQTAHSNYGYTF	TGTGCCATCAGTCAGACAGCTCACTCTAACTATGGCTACACCTTC
NA	NA	TRBV6-5	TRBJ1-3	CASSYEGSGNTIYF	TGTGCCAGCAGTTACGAGGGCTCTGGAAACACCATATATTTT
NA	once	TRBV19	TRBJ2-7	CASSTSAALNDYEQYF	TGTGCCAGTAGTACCTCAGCAGCACTAAATGACTACGAGCAGTACTTC
TRBD1	few	TRBV6-6	TRBJ2-5	CASTPGQGEETQYF	TGTGCCAGCACCCCGGGACAGGGAGAGGAGACCCAGTACTTC
NA	NA	TRBV9	TRBJ1-2	CASSPTGGSPNYGYTF	TGTGCCAGCAGCCCAACGGGGGGTTCTCCTAACTATGGCTACACCTTC
NA	NA	TRBV10-3	TRBJ2-7	CAISPGSSYEQYF	TGTGCCATCAGTCCAGGGTCTTCCTACGAGCAGTACTTC
TRBD1	NA	TRBV14	TRBJ1-1	CASSLGTVAEAFF	TGTGCCAGCAGCCTTGGGACAGTCGCTGAAGCTTTCTTT
NA	few	TRBV29-1	TRBJ1-1	CSAWALTEAFF	TGCAGCGCCTGGGCCTTGACTGAAGCTTTCTTT
NA	NA	TRBV5-6	TRBJ1-2	CASSQATYGYTF	TGTGCCAGCAGCCAAGCAACCTATGGCTACACCTTC
TRBD2	NA	TRBV4-3	TRBJ2-4	CASSQEGVRAGSPLLAKNIQYF	TGCGCCAGCAGCCAAGAAGGCGTTCGAGCGGGGAGCCCCTTATTAGCCAAAAACATTCAGTACTTC
TRBD2	NA	TRBV5-1	TRBJ2-7	CASSLGGSGGYEQYF	TGCGCCAGCAGCTTGGGTGGCTCGGGGGGGTACGAGCAGTACTTC
NA	NA	TRBV30	TRBJ1-4	CAWRRATNEKLFF	TGTGCCTGGCGTAGAGCAACTAATGAAAAACTGTTTTTT
NA	NA	TRBV6-1	TRBJ1-1	CASSEKTAEAFF	TGTGCCAGCAGTGAGAAGACGGCTGAAGCTTTCTTT
NA	NA	TRBV5-1	TRBJ2-2	CASSLAGELFF	TGCGCCAGCAGCCTAGCGGGGGAGCTGTTTTTT
NA	once	TRBV4-1	TRBJ2-7	CASSPPGTDSYEQYF	TGCGCCAGCAGCCCACCGGGGACGGACTCCTACGAGCAGTACTTC
NA	NA	TRBV6-5	TRBJ2-5	CASSYGSPSETQYF	TGTGCCAGCAGTTACGGTTCACCTTCGGAGACCCAGTACTTC
NA	few	TRBV6-5	TRBJ2-7	CASSPSAESSYEQYF	TGTGCCAGCAGTCCTAGCGCAGAAAGCTCCTACGAGCAGTACTTC
NA	NA	TRBV29-1	TRBJ2-4	CSVGRDTAKNIQYF	TGCAGCGTCGGCCGGGACACAGCCAAAAACATTCAGTACTTC
NA	once	TRBV6-6	TRBJ2-7	CASSSGLSGDEQYF	TGTGCCAGCAGCTCCGGACTGTCGGGGGACGAGCAGTACTTC
NA	NA	TRBV6-1	TRBJ1-2	CASSEAGPSQGIPGYTF	TGTGCCAGCAGTGAAGCCGGGCCTTCACAGGGAATCCCTGGCTACACCTTC
NA	NA	TRBV4-2	TRBJ1-4	CASSQPGSEKLFF	TGTGCCAGCAGCCAACCGGGGTCCGAAAAACTGTTTTTT
NA	NA	TRBV6-5	TRBJ1-4	CASSYSWGRGEKLFF	TGTGCCAGCAGTTACTCGTGGGGAAGAGGAGAAAAACTGTTTTTT
NA	NA	TRBV4-3	TRBJ2-3	CASSQIGVIGDTQYF	TGCGCCAGCAGCCAGATAGGGGTTATCGGAGATACGCAGTATTTT
NA	NA	TRBV6-1	TRBJ1-2	CASSDTGRGYTF	TGTGCCAGCAGTGACACCGGCCGGGGCTACACCTTC
NA	NA	TRBV19	TRBJ2-2	CASSLYTGELFF	TGTGCCAGTAGTCTCTACACCGGGGAGCTGTTTTTT
TRBD2	NA	TRBV5-8	TRBJ2-7	CASSLGLAGGYEQYF	TGTGCCAGCAGCTTGGGACTAGCGGGAGGGTACGAGCAGTACTTC
NA	NA	TRBV9	TRBJ1-2	CASSPGRITGINYGYTF	TGTGCCAGCAGCCCCGGTCGTATAACAGGGATTAACTATGGCTACACCTTC
NA	NA	TRBV9	TRBJ1-3	CASSVGQDGNTIYF	TGTGCCAGCAGCGTAGGACAGGATGGAAACACCATATATTTT
NA	NA	TRBV4-3	TRBJ1-1	CASSQEGTGWGTEAFF	TGCGCCAGCAGCCAAGAAGGTACAGGTTGGGGAACTGAAGCTTTCTTT
NA	NA	TRBV6-5	TRBJ1-2	CASSYGGANYGYTF	TGTGCCAGCAGTTACGGGGGAGCTAACTATGGCTACACCTTC
TRBD1	NA	TRBV14	TRBJ1-2	CASSQAGGPYGYTF	TGTGCCAGCAGCCAAGCAGGGGGCCCCTATGGCTACACCTTC
NA	NA	TRBV10-3	TRBJ1-5	CAISDTGVQPQHF	TGTGCCATCAGTGACACTGGGGTTCAGCCCCAGCATTTT
NA	NA	TRBV2	TRBJ1-5	CASSDRSNQPQHF	TGTGCCAGCAGTGACAGGAGCAATCAGCCCCAGCATTTT
NA	NA	TRBV29-1	TRBJ2-4	CSVGSTGKNIQYF	TGCAGCGTTGGGTCCACAGGGAAAAACATTCAGTACTTC
TRBD1	NA	TRBV6-5	TRBJ1-1	CASSYSGQAREAFF	TGTGCCAGCAGTTACTCGGGACAGGCGAGGGAAGCTTTCTTT
NA	NA	TRBV11-2	TRBJ2-7	CASTRGTLYEQYF	TGTGCCAGCACGCGCGGGACCCTCTACGAGCAGTACTTC
NA	NA	TRBV7-6	TRBJ2-6	CASSFTLGGPASGANVLTF	TGTGCCAGCAGCTTCACGTTAGGGGGACCAGCCTCTGGGGCCAACGTCCTGACTTTC